This entry lists 4 T cell receptor beta chains sequenced from one sample in a study of blood T cells in healthy people across ages. Then a second PCR, running about 6 to 11 cycles, was carried out with a sample-barcoded 5' primer and a J-beta primer mix. Each CDR3 protein is one row after TCRdb ran MiXCR on the 5' RACE reads. The table shows 630,000 or so distinct CDR3 sequences, with roughly 30% occurring only once. The sample was blood. The receptors were sampled from a woman of 80 years or more in good health.

This clonotype was seen many times. The chain is built from TRBV18 and TRBJ2-5, with 7 bases lining up with TRBD2. The germline V gene encodes CDR1 KGHSH and CDR2 LQKENI. The length of the CDR3 is 15 residues. V lost 2 bases, J lost 2 bases, and 5 bases stayed unmatched. CDR3 amino acids: CASSPSRGLQETQYF. The CDR3 coding sequence is TGTGCCAGCTCACCAAGTAGGGGACTACAAGAGACCCAGTACTTC.

In this sample, this clonotype turned up once. This chain connects TRBV7-2 to TRBJ2-1, with D possibly called TRBD1 or TRBD2 (5 bases each). The CDR3 covers 16 residues. Between the trimmed V and J ends, which lost 3 bases and 0 bases, there was a span of 12 bases. In germline, CDR1 is SGHTA, CDR2 FQGNSA. The CDR3: CASSFWSGASYNEQFF. Here the CDR3 DNA reads TGTGCCAGCAGCTTCTGGTCCGGGGCCTCCTACAATGAGCAGTTCTTC. Looking up the rest from reference TRBV7-2 and TRBJ2-1 gives the full variable domain: GAGVSQSPSNKVTEKGKDVELRCDPISGHTALYWYRQSLGQGLEFLIYFQGNSAPDKSGLPSDRFSAERTGGSVSTLTIQRTQQEDSAVYLCASSFWSGASYNEQFFGPGTRLTVL.

V gene TRBV20-1 combines with J gene TRBJ2-7, with D uncertain. The CDR3 has 12 residues. CDR1 DFQATT and CDR2 SNEGSKA come from the germline V gene (reference sequence). Deletions cut 6 bases from V and 0 bases from J, with 9 bases between. The CDR3, as DNA: TGCAGTGCCCCACATGGCTCCTACGAGCAGTACTTC. This encodes CSAPHGSYEQYF.

The rearrangement links TRBV7-2 to TRBJ2-3; D tentatively fits TRBD1 or TRBD2 (5 bases each). Trimming left V 7 bases short and J 6 bases short, with 14 bases between. CDR1 and CDR2 from the germline V gene are SGHTA and FQGNSA. The CDR3 is made up of 13 amino acids. CDR3 bases: TGTGCCAGCACCTGGTCTGGGGGTGATACGCAGTATTTT. It yields the protein CASTWSGGDTQYF.